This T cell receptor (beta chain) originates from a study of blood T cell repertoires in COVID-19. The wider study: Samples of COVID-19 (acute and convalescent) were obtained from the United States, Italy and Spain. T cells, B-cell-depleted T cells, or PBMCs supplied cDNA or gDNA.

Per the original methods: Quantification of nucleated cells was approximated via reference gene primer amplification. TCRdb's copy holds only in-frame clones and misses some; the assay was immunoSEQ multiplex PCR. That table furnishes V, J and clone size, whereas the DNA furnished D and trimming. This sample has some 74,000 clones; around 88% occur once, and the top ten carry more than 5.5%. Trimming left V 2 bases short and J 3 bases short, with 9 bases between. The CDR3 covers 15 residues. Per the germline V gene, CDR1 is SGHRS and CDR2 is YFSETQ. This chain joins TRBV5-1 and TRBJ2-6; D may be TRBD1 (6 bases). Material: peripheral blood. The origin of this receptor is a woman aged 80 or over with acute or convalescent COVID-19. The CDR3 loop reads CASSFGGNGANVLTF. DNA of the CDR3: TGCGCCAGCAGCTTTGGGGGCAATGGGGCCAACGTCCTGACTTTC.